A selection of T cell receptor beta chains follows, all from one sample in a study of T cell repertoires in cytomegalovirus infection. TCRdb itself ran the reads through MiXCR, one entry per CDR3 protein. The sample lists approximately 160,000 distinct CDR3 sequences, 15% to 20% occurring once. Sequencing was performed on CD8+ T cells from PBMCs. These receptors all come from a human donor in good health (CMV status not recorded). Some clones in this sample may be carry-over from other donors' samples. Each CDR3 is given without its conserved first and last residue. Some rows mark clone size as missing; the rest say once, few, many or name a class of expanded clone.

j_call: TRBJ1-2
clone_size: few
v_call: TRBV28
cdr3_aa: ASSARPLPSHGYT

j_call: TRBJ1-5
clone_size: .
v_call: TRBV7-2
cdr3_aa: ASSFDRGSFQPQH

j_call: TRBJ2-6
clone_size: .
v_call: TRBV15
cdr3_aa: ATSRETGFTSGANVLT

j_call: TRBJ2-1
clone_size: few
v_call: TRBV7-9
cdr3_aa: ASSSRGGAWNEQF

j_call: TRBJ2-3
clone_size: few
v_call: TRBV28
cdr3_aa: ASSPHGGPSTDTQY

j_call: TRBJ2-7
clone_size: few
v_call: TRBV7-9
cdr3_aa: ASSLPSAYEQY

j_call: TRBJ2-7
clone_size: .
v_call: TRBV20-1
cdr3_aa: SARDLEGSYEQY

j_call: TRBJ2-1
clone_size: .
v_call: TRBV6-2/TRBV6-3
cdr3_aa: ASSLVSPDEQF

j_call: TRBJ2-1
clone_size: few
v_call: TRBV7-8
cdr3_aa: ASSLAQGAQNEQF

j_call: TRBJ1-4
clone_size: few
v_call: TRBV4-3
cdr3_aa: ASSDRTGGSTNEKLF

j_call: TRBJ2-7
clone_size: .
v_call: TRBV7-6
cdr3_aa: ASSLDRGNMNEQY

j_call: TRBJ1-1
clone_size: .
v_call: TRBV7-9
cdr3_aa: ASSLLGRHVGNTEAF

j_call: TRBJ2-1
clone_size: few
v_call: TRBV20-1
cdr3_aa: SAIWEENYNEQF

j_call: TRBJ2-6
clone_size: few
v_call: TRBV14
cdr3_aa: ASSQVVRGAGANVLT

j_call: TRBJ2-3
clone_size: few
v_call: TRBV28
cdr3_aa: ASSYPTRADTQY

j_call: TRBJ2-1
clone_size: few
v_call: TRBV7-9
cdr3_aa: ASSTRTSGTYNEQF

j_call: TRBJ2-7
clone_size: few
v_call: TRBV10-3
cdr3_aa: AISESGELEQY

j_call: TRBJ2-2
clone_size: .
v_call: TRBV6-2/TRBV6-3
cdr3_aa: ASVRDYLRNTGELF

j_call: TRBJ2-1
clone_size: .
v_call: TRBV11-3
cdr3_aa: ASSSWGGHNEQF

j_call: TRBJ2-7
clone_size: few
v_call: TRBV7-2
cdr3_aa: ASSLSDTVGYEQY

j_call: TRBJ2-1
clone_size: .
v_call: TRBV28
cdr3_aa: ASSSNQGGDYNEQF

j_call: TRBJ2-2
clone_size: .
v_call: TRBV6-5
cdr3_aa: ASSWTALNTGELF

j_call: TRBJ2-5
clone_size: .
v_call: TRBV29-1
cdr3_aa: SVAGTGTQY

j_call: TRBJ1-1
clone_size: .
v_call: TRBV12-3/TRBV12-4
cdr3_aa: ASSRRVGRPREDTEAF

j_call: TRBJ2-5
clone_size: few
v_call: TRBV28
cdr3_aa: ASSLGAEPPKAQY

j_call: TRBJ1-1
clone_size: once
v_call: TRBV28
cdr3_aa: ASSPMTATLEAF

j_call: TRBJ2-4
clone_size: .
v_call: TRBV25-1
cdr3_aa: ASSDSWGPTLAKNIQY

j_call: TRBJ1-1
clone_size: .
v_call: TRBV19
cdr3_aa: ASSMTMNTEAF

j_call: TRBJ1-1
clone_size: .
v_call: TRBV28
cdr3_aa: ASFPRTSNTEAF

j_call: TRBJ2-1
clone_size: few
v_call: TRBV7-2
cdr3_aa: ASSTGTGGDEQF

j_call: TRBJ1-2
clone_size: few
v_call: TRBV5-5
cdr3_aa: ASSLGRALNYGYT

j_call: TRBJ2-7
clone_size: .
v_call: TRBV9
cdr3_aa: ASSVSGAGAYEQY

j_call: TRBJ2-2
clone_size: few
v_call: TRBV28
cdr3_aa: ASSSRRRDRGLGELF

j_call: TRBJ1-2
clone_size: few
v_call: TRBV11-2
cdr3_aa: AGTLLIGGRVYGYT

j_call: TRBJ1-1
clone_size: .
v_call: TRBV7-9
cdr3_aa: ASSLPRGNTEAF

j_call: TRBJ2-7
clone_size: few
v_call: TRBV6-6
cdr3_aa: ASSYSSGGPFGEQY

j_call: TRBJ1-6
clone_size: .
v_call: TRBV28
cdr3_aa: ASSLWGENNSPLH

j_call: TRBJ2-5
clone_size: few
v_call: TRBV12-3/TRBV12-4
cdr3_aa: ASGTGGETQY

j_call: TRBJ2-2
clone_size: few
v_call: TRBV7-2
cdr3_aa: ASSFGLAVETGELF

j_call: TRBJ2-5
clone_size: .
v_call: TRBV7-3
cdr3_aa: ASSLAGYQETQY

j_call: TRBJ2-1
clone_size: many
v_call: TRBV5-6
cdr3_aa: ASSLRDSYNEQF